This TCR beta chain was identified in a study of shared T cell receptors in the human thymus. Only in-frame clones appear in the TCRdb table, and some are missing; sequencing was by immunoSEQ multiplex PCR. The sample holds approximately 730,000 clones, 70% to 90% seen once. Trimming left V 1 base short and J 2 bases short, with 11 bases between. The CDR3 is 15 residues long. Per germline, CDR1 KGHSH and CDR2 LQKENI. This same sample was also part of a study on human thymus T cells. From that report: Related research found strongly overlapping thymic repertoires in unrelated individuals.

This TCR derives from a girl under three years old with a congenital heart defect. The sequenced material came from thymocytes. The genes are TRBV18 and TRBJ1-2, with a tentative D call TRBD1 (6 bases). CDR3 nucleotide sequence: TGTGCCAGCTCACCACGGGGGGGCGCGAACTATGGCTACACCTTC. Translating gives CASSPRGGANYGYTF.